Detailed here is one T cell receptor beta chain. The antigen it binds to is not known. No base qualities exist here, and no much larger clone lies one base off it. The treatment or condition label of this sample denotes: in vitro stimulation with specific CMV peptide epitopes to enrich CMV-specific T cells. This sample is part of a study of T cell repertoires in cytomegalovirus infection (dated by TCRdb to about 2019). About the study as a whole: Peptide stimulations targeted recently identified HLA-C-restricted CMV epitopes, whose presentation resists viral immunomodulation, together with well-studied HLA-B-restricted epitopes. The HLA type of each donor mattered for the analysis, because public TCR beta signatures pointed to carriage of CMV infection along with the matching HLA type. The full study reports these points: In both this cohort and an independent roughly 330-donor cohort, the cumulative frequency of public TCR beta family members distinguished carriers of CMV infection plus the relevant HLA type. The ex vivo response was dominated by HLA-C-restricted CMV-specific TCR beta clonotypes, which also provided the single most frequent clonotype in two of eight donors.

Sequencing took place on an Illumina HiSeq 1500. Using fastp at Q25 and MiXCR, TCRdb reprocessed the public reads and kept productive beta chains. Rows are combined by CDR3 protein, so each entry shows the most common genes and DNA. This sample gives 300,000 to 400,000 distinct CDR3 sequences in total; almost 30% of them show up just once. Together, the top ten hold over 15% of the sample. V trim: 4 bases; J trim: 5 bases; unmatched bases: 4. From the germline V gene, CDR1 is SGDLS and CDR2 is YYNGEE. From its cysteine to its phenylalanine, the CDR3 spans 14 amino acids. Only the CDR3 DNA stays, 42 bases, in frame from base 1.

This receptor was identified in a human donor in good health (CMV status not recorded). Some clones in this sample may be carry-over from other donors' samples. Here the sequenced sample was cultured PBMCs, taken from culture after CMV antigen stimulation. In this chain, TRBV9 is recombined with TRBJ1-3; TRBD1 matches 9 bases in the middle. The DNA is TGTGCCAGCAGCAACGGACAGGGGAGAAACACCATATATTTT. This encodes CASSNGQGRNTIYF.